A single T cell receptor (beta chain) is shown here with its context. Authors' analysis steps: Cell counts per sample came from amplifying reference gene primers. The method was immunoSEQ multiplex PCR; TCRdb's version includes in-frame clones alone and lacks a portion of them. V and J calls and clone size are those listed in that table; D and trimming were worked out from the DNA. The sample has some 100,000 clones, roughly 88% seen once. These data are taken from a study of blood T cell repertoires in COVID-19. Study at large: Samples taken during acute and convalescent COVID-19 were collected in the United States, Italy and Spain. Nucleic acid was either cDNA or gDNA, and it came from T cells, B-cell-depleted T cells, or PBMCs.

The CDR3 loop spans 16 amino acids. Germline lookup yields CDR1 LGHDT and CDR2 YNNKEL (reference sequence). The V and J ends lost 3 bases and 7 bases, in that order; junction bases with no gene match: 7. The sequencing sample was made of peripheral blood. This TCR came from a woman between 65 and 79 years old with acute or convalescent COVID-19. The chain combines TRBV3-1 (or the pseudogene TRBV3-2) with TRBJ2-1; 12 bases fit TRBD2. The CDR3 sequence is CASSHTLAGGRNEQFF. The CDR3 DNA sequence: TGTGCCAGCAGCCATACCCTAGCGGGGGGGCGTAATGAGCAGTTCTTC.